This T cell receptor beta chain was sequenced during a study of T-cell memory formation after mild COVID-19. Points from the study as a whole: Contracting clones, day 15 to 85, had balanced CD4/CD8, and later expanders favored CD4+. Among contracting clones, CD4+ were mainly CM/EM and CD8+ enriched in EMRA.

The V and J ends lost 1 base and 2 bases respectively, with 9 bases between them. The CDR3 contains 14 residues. Germline V gene lookup returns CDR1 SGDLS and CDR2 YYNGEE. TCRdb independently ran MiXCR on the 5' RACE reads; one entry per CDR3 protein. The sample has around 300,000 distinct CDR3 sequences; 13% are singletons. This clonotype was seen more than once but under ten times. Its antigen is currently unknown. Sequencing used PBMCs or a T cell subset sorted from them (not recorded which). This chain uses TRBV9 with TRBJ2-5; TRBD1 or TRBD2 may be the D gene (5 bases each). The TCR originated in a man aged 18 to 35 who had mild COVID-19 (a few samples of this study predate the infection). Cell type and time point are not known. In DNA form, the CDR3 reads TGTGCCAGCAGCGTAATGGGGACGCAAGAGACCCAGTACTTC. This gives the protein CASSVMGTQETQYF.